This is a list of T cell receptor beta chains from one sample in a study of blood T cells in healthy people across ages. TCRdb fed the 5' RACE reads into MiXCR, producing one record per CDR3 protein. Of 1,100,000 or so distinct CDR3 sequences in the sample, 35% to 55% are singletons; the top ten hold 18%. Sequencing was done on a sample of blood. These receptors all stem from a woman in her sixties or seventies in good health. CDR3s include the opening cysteine and the closing phenylalanine or tryptophan. The D gene is left open where the match is weak. Rows may omit the clone size; those that give it use once, few, many or a size class.

J gene,clone size,D gene,V gene,CDR3 DNA,CDR3 protein
TRBJ2-5,few,TRBD1,TRBV28,TGTGCCAGCAGCAGCAACAGGGGGCGTCAAGAGACCCAGTACTTC,CASSSNRGRQETQYF
TRBJ1-2,NA,NA,TRBV21-1,TGTGCCAGCAGCAACGACAGGGGGCATCACTATGGCTACACCTTC,CASSNDRGHHYGYTF
TRBJ2-7,NA,TRBD2,TRBV20-1,TGCAGTGCTAGAGACGGGGAGGGGATCTACGAGCAGTACTTC,CSARDGEGIYEQYF
TRBJ2-5,few,NA,TRBV12-3/TRBV12-4,TGTGCCAGCAGTCTAGGGTTTTACCAAGAGACCCAGTACTTC,CASSLGFYQETQYF
TRBJ1-5,NA,NA,TRBV2,TGTGCCAGCAGTGAAGCGCTTCTGTCTGGGGATAGCAATCAGCCCCAGCATTTT,CASSEALLSGDSNQPQHF
TRBJ1-1,NA,TRBD1,TRBV10-3,TGTGCCATCGAGGGACAGAGGGACACTGAAGCTTTCTTT,CAIEGQRDTEAFF
TRBJ2-1,NA,TRBD2,TRBV20-1,TGCAGTGCTAGTCGGGGACTAGAGTATGAGCAGTTCTTC,CSASRGLEYEQFF
TRBJ2-7,NA,TRBD1,TRBV6-4,TGTGCCAGCAGTGACTCGGGGCAGGGGGACCCCTACGAGCAGTACTTC,CASSDSGQGDPYEQYF
TRBJ2-1,NA,NA,TRBV15,TGTGCCACCAGCAGAGATCTCTCCTACAATGAGCAGTTCTTC,CATSRDLSYNEQFF
TRBJ2-1,many,TRBD1,TRBV7-9,TGTGCCAGCAGCCCCCAGGGGCAGGGGGTGAATGAGCAGTTCTTC,CASSPQGQGVNEQFF
TRBJ2-1,NA,NA,TRBV6-5,TGTGCCAGCAGTCGTCGGACTGGGGGCAATGAGCAGTTCTTC,CASSRRTGGNEQFF
TRBJ2-5,NA,NA,TRBV18,TGTGCCGGCTCACCACCGGAGGGAGACCGTAGGACCCAGTACTTC,CAGSPPEGDRRTQYF
TRBJ2-3,few,TRBD2,TRBV6-1,TGTGCCAGCAGTGCAACTAGCGGGAGCTGGACAGATACGCAGTATTTT,CASSATSGSWTDTQYF
TRBJ2-7,NA,NA,TRBV19,TGTGCCAGTAGTGGTGGGACACCCTCGGACGAGCAGTACTTC,CASSGGTPSDEQYF
TRBJ2-7,once,TRBD2,TRBV14,TGTGCCAGCAGCCAAGGGGTAGCGGGGGACCTCTACGAGCAGTACTTC,CASSQGVAGDLYEQYF
TRBJ2-1,few,TRBD2,TRBV5-1,TGCGCCAGCAGCTTGGAGGGTAGCGGGAGTTCCTACAATGAGCAGTTCTTC,CASSLEGSGSSYNEQFF
TRBJ2-1,NA,TRBD1,TRBV5-1,TGCGCCAGCAGCGCCGGGACAGGGGTAAACAATGAGCAGTTCTTC,CASSAGTGVNNEQFF
TRBJ1-1,NA,NA,TRBV18,TGTGCCAGCTCACCATGGGGGTCGAACACTGAAGCTTTCTTT,CASSPWGSNTEAFF
TRBJ1-1,NA,NA,TRBV9,TGTGCCAGCAGCGTAGGGGACACTGAAGCTTTCTTT,CASSVGDTEAFF
TRBJ2-5,NA,NA,TRBV3-1,TGTGCCAGCAGCCAACGGAGTGGGGCCACAGAGACCCAGTACTTC,CASSQRSGATETQYF
TRBJ2-1,NA,NA,TRBV20-1,TGCAGTGCTAGAGATACCCGGTGGCAGTTCTTC,CSARDTRWQFF
TRBJ2-7,NA,NA,TRBV2,TGTGCCAGCAGTGATTCGGCGGGGAGGAGCTACGAGCAGTACTTC,CASSDSAGRSYEQYF
TRBJ2-7,NA,NA,TRBV11-3,TGTGCCAGCAGCACAGAAGCGATGAGCGAGCAGTACTTC,CASSTEAMSEQYF
TRBJ1-2,few,NA,TRBV4-1,TGCGCCAGCAGCCAGCAGGCTAACTATGGCTACACCTTC,CASSQQANYGYTF
TRBJ2-2,NA,NA,TRBV20-1,TGCAGTGCTAGGAAATCCGCGGGTAACACCGGGGAGCTGTTTTTT,CSARKSAGNTGELFF
TRBJ2-3,NA,NA,TRBV28,TGTGCCAGCAGTTTCTCGGTCCTCTTCGGCGCAGATACGCAGTATTTT,CASSFSVLFGADTQYF
TRBJ2-3,NA,NA,TRBV6-1,TGTGCCAGCAGTGAAAGGACTATGAGCACAGATACGCAGTATTTT,CASSERTMSTDTQYF
TRBJ2-1,few,TRBD2,TRBV4-2,TGTGCCAGCAGCCAAGTGATGACTACTAGCGGGTTGTACAATGAGCAGTTCTTC,CASSQVMTTSGLYNEQFF
TRBJ2-4,few,NA,TRBV11-2,TGTGCCAGCAGTTCCCTGTCCGGGGTGTACTTC,CASSSLSGVYF
TRBJ1-2,NA,NA,TRBV5-6,TGTGCCAGCAGCTTGGGGGGGGCGCAAGGCTACACCTTC,CASSLGGAQGYTF
TRBJ2-5,few,TRBD2,TRBV28,TGTGCCAGCAGTTTAAAATTCGGGACTAGCGGAAAAGAGACCCAGTACTTC,CASSLKFGTSGKETQYF
TRBJ2-7,few,NA,TRBV20-1,TGCAGTGCTCCCGTCGGGGGTAGCGCGATACTATACGAGCAGTACTTC,CSAPVGGSAILYEQYF
TRBJ1-2,few,TRBD1,TRBV7-2,TGTGCCAGCAGCGTAGGGACAGGGAACCTGAACTATGGCTACACCTTC,CASSVGTGNLNYGYTF
TRBJ2-2,NA,TRBD2,TRBV7-2,TGTGCCAGCAGCTCCCCAGCGGGAGGGGTCACCGGGGAGCTGTTTTTT,CASSSPAGGVTGELFF
TRBJ1-6,NA,NA,TRBV6-1,TGTGCCAGCAGGTTCCGGACCCCTGATAATTCACCCCTCCACTTT,CASRFRTPDNSPLHF
TRBJ1-6,NA,TRBD1,TRBV5-1,TGCGCCAGCAGCTCCGAGGGGGCTAGTAATTCACCCCTCCACTTT,CASSSEGASNSPLHF
TRBJ2-5,NA,TRBD2,TRBV29-1,TGCAGCGTTGTCCTGGCTAGCGGGAGGTTTTTAAATGAGCGGTACTTC,CSVVLASGRFLNERYF
TRBJ1-2,NA,NA,TRBV20-1,TGCAGTGCTAGAGAACAGGTTTCTAACTATGGCTACACCTTC,CSAREQVSNYGYTF
TRBJ1-4,few,NA,TRBV10-3,TGTGCCATCAGTGACAACAGAGGAGAAAAACTGTTTTTT,CAISDNRGEKLFF
TRBJ2-4,many,TRBD2,TRBV27,TGTGCCAGCAGTTTATTAGGTAGCGGGAGAGCCAAAAACATTCAGTACTTC,CASSLLGSGRAKNIQYF
TRBJ2-5,NA,NA,TRBV28,TGTGCCAGCAGAACAGGGTTTGGTATCGAGACCCAGTACTTC,CASRTGFGIETQYF
TRBJ1-1,NA,NA,TRBV9,TGTGCCAGCAGCGTAGCTGGTAATTGGGGTAACACTGAAGCTTTCTTT,CASSVAGNWGNTEAFF
TRBJ1-5,once,TRBD1,TRBV20-1,TGCAGTGCTCAGGGGGCCGTTAGCAATCAGCCCCAGCATTTT,CSAQGAVSNQPQHF
TRBJ2-3,many,TRBD2,TRBV2,TGTGCCGGATGGACTAGCGGATACACAGATACGCAGTATTTT,CAGWTSGYTDTQYF
TRBJ2-5,NA,NA,TRBV21-1,TGTGCCAGCAGCAAAAGGAGAGGACTAGCGGGAGATGATCCCTGCTCCTACAATGAGCAGTACTTC,CASSKRRGLAGDDPCSYNEQYF
TRBJ2-3,many,TRBD2,TRBV20-1,TGCAGTGCTGCAACTAGCGGGTACACAGATACGCAGTATTTT,CSAATSGYTDTQYF
TRBJ2-7,NA,NA,TRBV12-3/TRBV12-4,TGTGCCAGTCAGAGACGGCGAGCCTACGAGCAGTACTTC,CASQRRRAYEQYF
TRBJ2-1,NA,TRBD2,TRBV20-1,TGCAGTGCCCCCCGTCCGGGAGGACACAATGAGCAGTTCTTC,CSAPRPGGHNEQFF
TRBJ1-2,NA,TRBD1,TRBV12-3/TRBV12-4,TGTGCCAGCAGTTTTGGGACAGGGGGATATAACTATGGCTACACCTTC,CASSFGTGGYNYGYTF
TRBJ1-2,few,NA,TRBV13,TGTGCCAGCAGCGAGAGACAGAATGGCTACACCTTC,CASSERQNGYTF
TRBJ2-1,once,TRBD2,TRBV6-5,TGTGCCAGCACCCTGGGAGGGAGTCCCTACAATGAGCAGTTCTTC,CASTLGGSPYNEQFF
TRBJ2-7,many,NA,TRBV11-2,TGTGCCAGCAGCTTACCCTCGGGCTACGAGCAGTACTTC,CASSLPSGYEQYF